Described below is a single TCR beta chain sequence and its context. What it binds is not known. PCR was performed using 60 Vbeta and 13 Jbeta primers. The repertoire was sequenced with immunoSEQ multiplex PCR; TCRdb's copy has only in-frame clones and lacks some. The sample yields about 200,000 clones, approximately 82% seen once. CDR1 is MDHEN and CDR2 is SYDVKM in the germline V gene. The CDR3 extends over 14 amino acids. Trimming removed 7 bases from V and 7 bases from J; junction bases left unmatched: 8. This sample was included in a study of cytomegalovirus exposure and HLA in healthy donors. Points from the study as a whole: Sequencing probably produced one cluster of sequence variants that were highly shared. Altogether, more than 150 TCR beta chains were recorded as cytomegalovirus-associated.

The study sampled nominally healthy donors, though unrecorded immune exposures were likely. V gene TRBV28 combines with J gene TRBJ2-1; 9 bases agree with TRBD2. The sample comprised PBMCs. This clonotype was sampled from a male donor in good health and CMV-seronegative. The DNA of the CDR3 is TGTGCCAGCACAAGACTAGCGGAGATAAATGAGCAGTTCTTC. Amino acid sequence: CASTRLAEINEQFF. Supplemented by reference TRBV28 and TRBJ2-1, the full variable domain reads DVKVTQSSRYLVKRTGEKVFLECVQDMDHENMFWYRQDPGLGLRLIYFSYDVKMKEKGDIPEGYSVSREKKERFSLILESASTNQTSMYLCASTRLAEINEQFFGPGTRLTVL.